This T cell receptor beta chain was documented in a study of radiation and T cells in renal cell carcinoma. Findings and limits, study-wide: Top tumor clonotypes rose in blood 2 weeks post-radiation, then contracted. Without pretreatment biopsies, baseline tumor clonotype presence was undetermined.

A word on this clone: What it binds is unknown.

The time point: baseline pretreatment blood. Treatment meaning: 15 Gy SBRT to primary tumor, nephrectomy 4 weeks later. This CDR3 spans 16 amino acids. The V and J ends lost 3 bases and 5 bases, in that order; junction bases with no gene match: 12. Germline V gene data show CDR1 as SGDLS and CDR2 as YYNGEE. TCRdb keeps only in-frame clones here, not all; method: immunoSEQ multiplex PCR. The sample comprises about 50,000 clones, roughly 83% of which are singletons, and 30% to 35% rests with the top ten. The gene calls are TRBV9 and TRBJ2-5, with 8 bases identical to TRBD2. Sequenced material: blood, taken from a patient whose treatment included radiotherapy and nephrectomy. This clonotype was obtained from a woman between 70 and 85 years old with renal cell carcinoma. The CDR3 sequence is CASSAQSGRGSETQYF. The DNA of the CDR3 is TGTGCCAGCAGCGCCCAATCCGGGAGGGGATCCGAGACCCAGTACTTC.